This T cell receptor beta chain appears in the sequencing data of a study of shared clonotypes between healthy human individuals. CDR1 is SGHRS, CDR2 YFSETQ, per germline. The CDR3 loop spans 17 amino acids. Unmatched junction bases numbered 13, after V lost 4 bases and J lost 4 bases. As defined, naive CD8 cells were CD45RO-negative and positively selected for CCR7, with terminally differentiated effector memory CD45RA+ cells excluded. Donors comprised only Caucasian adults living in Nashville, Tennessee. This table comes from immunoSEQ multiplex PCR, and its TCRdb copy is limited to in-frame clones, with some not included. This sample yields hundreds of thousands of clones, of which approximately 95% are seen a single time; 0.11% belongs to the top ten.

The rearrangement joins TRBV5-1 to TRBJ1-2, with 10 bases that match TRBD1. The receptor's source is a woman aged 25 to 39 in good health. Sequenced input: naive CD8+ T cells sorted from blood. The CDR3 spells CASSPTEWDRGFYGYTF. The CDR3 DNA reads TGCGCCAGCAGCCCTACCGAATGGGACAGGGGCTTCTATGGCTACACCTTC.